The sequence of this T cell receptor beta chain was determined in a study of blood T cells in healthy people across ages. Through a sample-barcoded 5' primer and a J-beta primer mix, a second PCR was run for about 6 to 11 cycles. TCRdb used MiXCR to reprocess the 5' RACE reads, holding one entry per CDR3 protein. Of almost 550,000 distinct CDR3 sequences listed, approximately 25% were seen once; the top ten hold roughly 9%. Overall study results and limits: Strong correlation linked observed beta diversity and percent naive T cells.

The CDR3 has 13 residues. V was pared by 0 bases and J by 3 bases, with 5 bases between. Germline values: CDR1 SGHDT, CDR2 YYEEEE. There are a few counts of this clonotype. Its antigen remains unidentified. A further study also used this sample, focusing on T cells of mothers and their children.

This TCR was sampled from a boy younger than 18 in good health. The chain combines TRBV5-6 with TRBJ2-3; D is uncertain. The specimen sequenced was blood. The CDR3 nucleotides are TGTGCCAGCAGCTTGGTTAGGACAGATACGCAGTATTTT. It codes for CASSLVRTDTQYF.